This entry features one T cell receptor beta chain sequence. CDR1 and CDR2 (germline): SEHNR, FQNEAQ (reference sequence). The CDR3 consists of 15 residues. Each CDR3 protein gets one entry in TCRdb, which reprocessed the 5' RACE reads and gives no DNA. Recorded for this sample: 500,000 to 600,000 distinct CDR3 sequences. The data were obtained in a study of T cells expressing NK-cell markers. This TCR derives from a man between 18 and 29 years old in good health. This chain uses TRBV7-9 with TRBJ2-1; absent DNA, TCRdb's TRBD2 call cannot be checked. Sequencing was performed on blood T cells: a sorted CD56 or NKG2C T cell subset, CD4+ or CD8+ T cells, or bulk PBMC T cells (not recorded which). CDR3 in amino acids: CASSSTSGDFNEQFF.